This TCR beta chain appears in the sequencing data of a study of post-analysis software for immune sequencing data. The overall study: The disease courses covered relapsing-remitting, secondary progressive and progressive-relapsing multiple sclerosis. Overall study findings and caveats: Strong same-batch co-clustering of samples appeared with F measure clustering. Normalized Chao1 diversity was significantly reduced in patients versus controls. Controls showed lower frequencies than patients for a handful of TRBV segments, and TRBV5-6, TRBV5-1 and TRBV20-1 were among these.

Every TCR beta cDNA library bore unique molecular identifiers. Out of roughly 0.85 to 10 million T cells, about 520,000 cDNA molecules were generated. TCRdb recomputed calls from the PCR reads with MiXCR, one row per CDR3 protein. The sample lists fewer than 700,000 distinct CDR3 sequences; around 44% were seen once. The CDR3 length is 14 residues. CDR1 and CDR2 from the germline V gene are SGHVS and FNYEAQ. Notes on this clonotype: Its target is not known.

The sequence was collected from a girl under 18 with multiple sclerosis. Material for sequencing was blood. V and J are TRBV7-6 and TRBJ2-7; a weak D match, TRBD1 (6 bases). The tail of the sequence fits TRBJ2-5 better, so the J call may be wrong. In DNA, the CDR3 is TGTGCCAGCAGCTTACGGGGCAGGGGAGAGACCCAGTACTTC. Its translation is CASSLRGRGETQYF.